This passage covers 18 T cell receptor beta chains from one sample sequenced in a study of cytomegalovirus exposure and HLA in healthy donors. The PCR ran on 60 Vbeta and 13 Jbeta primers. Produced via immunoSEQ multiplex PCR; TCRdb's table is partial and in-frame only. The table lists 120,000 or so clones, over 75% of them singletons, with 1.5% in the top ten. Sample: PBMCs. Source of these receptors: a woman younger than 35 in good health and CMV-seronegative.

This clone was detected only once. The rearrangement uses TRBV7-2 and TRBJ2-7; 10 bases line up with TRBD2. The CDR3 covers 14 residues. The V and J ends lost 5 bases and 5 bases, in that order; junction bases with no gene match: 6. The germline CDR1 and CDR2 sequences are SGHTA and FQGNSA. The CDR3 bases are TGTGCCAGCAGCCCCGGGACTAGCGCCCACGAGCAGTACTTC. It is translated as CASSPGTSAHEQYF.

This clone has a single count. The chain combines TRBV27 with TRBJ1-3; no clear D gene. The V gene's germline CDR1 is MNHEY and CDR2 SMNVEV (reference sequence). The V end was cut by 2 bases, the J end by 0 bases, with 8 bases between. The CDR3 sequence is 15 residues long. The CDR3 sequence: CASSLTAASGNTIYF. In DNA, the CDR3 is TGTGCCAGCAGTTTAACGGCGGCCTCTGGAAACACCATATATTTT.

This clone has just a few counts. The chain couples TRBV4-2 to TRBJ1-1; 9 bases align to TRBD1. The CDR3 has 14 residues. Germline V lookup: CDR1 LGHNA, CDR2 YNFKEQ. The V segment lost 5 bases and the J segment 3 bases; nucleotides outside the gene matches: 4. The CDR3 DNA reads TGTGCCAGCAGCGCCGGGGACAGGGACACTGAAGCTTTCTTT. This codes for CASSAGDRDTEAFF.

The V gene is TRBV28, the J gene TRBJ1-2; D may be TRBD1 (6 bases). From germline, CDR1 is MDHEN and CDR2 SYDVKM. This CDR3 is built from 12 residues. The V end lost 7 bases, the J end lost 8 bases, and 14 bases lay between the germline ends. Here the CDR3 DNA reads TGTGCCAGCACCCTAGGGGGAAGCGGCTACACCTTC. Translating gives CASTLGGSGYTF.

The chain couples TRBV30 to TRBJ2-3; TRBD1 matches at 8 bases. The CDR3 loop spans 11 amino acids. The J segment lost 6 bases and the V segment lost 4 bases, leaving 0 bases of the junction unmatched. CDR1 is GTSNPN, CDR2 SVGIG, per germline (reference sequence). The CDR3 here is CAWTGGDTQYF. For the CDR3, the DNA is TGTGCCTGGACAGGGGGCGATACGCAGTATTTT. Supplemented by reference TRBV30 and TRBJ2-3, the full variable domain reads SQTIHQWPATLVQPVGSPLSLECTVEGTSNPNLYWYRQAAGRGLQLLFYSVGIGQISSEVPQNLSASRPQDRQFILSSKKLLLSDSGFYLCAWTGGDTQYFGPGTRLTVL.

Here the CDR3 DNA reads TGTGCCAGCACCCAAATGGGGACAGGGGTTGAAGCTTTCTTT. This encodes CASTQMGTGVEAFF. The V call is TRBV6-5, the J call TRBJ1-1, with 10 bases aligning to TRBD1. Unmatched junction bases numbered 9, after V lost 7 bases and J lost 7 bases. Germline loops: CDR1 MNHEY, CDR2 SVGAGI. The CDR3 spans 14 residues.

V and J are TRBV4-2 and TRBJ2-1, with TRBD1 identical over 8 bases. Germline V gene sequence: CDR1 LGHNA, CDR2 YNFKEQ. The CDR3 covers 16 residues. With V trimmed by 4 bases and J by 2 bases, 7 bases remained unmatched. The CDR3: CASSPGTGHAYNEQFF. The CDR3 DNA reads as TGTGCCAGCAGCCCTGGGACAGGACATGCCTACAATGAGCAGTTCTTC.

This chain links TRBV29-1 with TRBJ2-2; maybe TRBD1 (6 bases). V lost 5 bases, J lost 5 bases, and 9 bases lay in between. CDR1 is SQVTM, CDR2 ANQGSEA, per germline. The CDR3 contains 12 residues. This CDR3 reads CSVNRVTGELFF. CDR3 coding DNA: TGCAGCGTTAACAGGGTGACCGGGGAGCTGTTTTTT.

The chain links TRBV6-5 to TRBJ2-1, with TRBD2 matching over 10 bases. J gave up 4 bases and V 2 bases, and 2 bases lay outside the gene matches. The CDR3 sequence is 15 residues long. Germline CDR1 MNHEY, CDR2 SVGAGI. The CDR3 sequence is CASSYSGGVYNEQFF. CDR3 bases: TGTGCCAGCAGTTACAGCGGGGGGGTTTACAATGAGCAGTTCTTC.

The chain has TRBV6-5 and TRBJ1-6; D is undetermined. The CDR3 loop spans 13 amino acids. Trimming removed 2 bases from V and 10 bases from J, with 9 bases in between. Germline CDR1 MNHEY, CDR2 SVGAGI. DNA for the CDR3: TGTGCCAGCAGTTACGAGGGCGGGTCACCCCTCCACTTT. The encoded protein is CASSYEGGSPLHF.

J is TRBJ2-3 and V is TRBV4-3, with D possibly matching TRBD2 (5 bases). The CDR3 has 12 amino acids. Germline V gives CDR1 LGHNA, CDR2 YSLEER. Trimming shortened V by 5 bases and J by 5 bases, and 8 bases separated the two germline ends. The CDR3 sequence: CASSSRGDTQYF. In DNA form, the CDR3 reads TGCGCCAGCAGCTCCCGGGGAGATACGCAGTATTTT.

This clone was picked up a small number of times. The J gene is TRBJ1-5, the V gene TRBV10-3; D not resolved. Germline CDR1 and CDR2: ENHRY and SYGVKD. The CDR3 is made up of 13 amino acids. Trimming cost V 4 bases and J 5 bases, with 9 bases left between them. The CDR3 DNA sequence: TGTGCCATCAGTGGGGCAGAAGATCAGCCCCAGCATTTT. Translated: CAISGAEDQPQHF.

CDR3 amino acids: CASTATGTGNHEQYF. Here the CDR3 DNA reads TGTGCCAGTACCGCAACCGGGACAGGGAACCACGAGCAGTACTTC. The genes are TRBV19 and TRBJ2-7, with TRBD1 matching over 9 bases. V shed 7 bases and J 5 bases; nucleotides not matched to a gene: 12. Per the germline V gene, CDR1 is LNHDA and CDR2 is SQIVND (reference sequence). The CDR3 covers 15 residues.

The CDR3 here is CASSPSGQLSEQYF. The DNA of the CDR3 is TGTGCCAGCAGCCCCAGCGGGCAGCTAAGCGAGCAGTACTTC. V usage is TRBV7-6 and J usage is TRBJ2-7; possible D gene TRBD2, 6 bases. Germline loops: CDR1 SGHVS, CDR2 FNYEAQ. The CDR3 is made up of 14 amino acids. Between the trimmed V and J ends, which lost 5 bases and 6 bases, there was a span of 17 bases.

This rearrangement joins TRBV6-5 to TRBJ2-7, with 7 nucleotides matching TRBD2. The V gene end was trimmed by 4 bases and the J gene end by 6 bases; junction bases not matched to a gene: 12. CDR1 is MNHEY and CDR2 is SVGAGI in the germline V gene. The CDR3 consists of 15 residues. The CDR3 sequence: CASSSLAGGSSEQYF. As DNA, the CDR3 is TGTGCCAGCAGTTCCTTAGCGGGCGGCTCAAGCGAGCAGTACTTC.

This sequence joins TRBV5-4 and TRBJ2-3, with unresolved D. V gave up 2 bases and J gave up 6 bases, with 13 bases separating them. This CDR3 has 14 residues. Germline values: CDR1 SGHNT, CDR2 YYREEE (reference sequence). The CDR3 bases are TGTGCCAGCAGCTTAAAAACTAACGGGGATACGCAGTATTTT. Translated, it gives CASSLKTNGDTQYF.

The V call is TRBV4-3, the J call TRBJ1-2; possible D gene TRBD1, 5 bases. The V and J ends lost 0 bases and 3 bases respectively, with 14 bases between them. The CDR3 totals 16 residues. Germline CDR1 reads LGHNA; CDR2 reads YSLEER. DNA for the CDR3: TGCGCCAGCAGCCAAGAAAGGGGCATATTCCACTATGGCTACACCTTC. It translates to CASSQERGIFHYGYTF.

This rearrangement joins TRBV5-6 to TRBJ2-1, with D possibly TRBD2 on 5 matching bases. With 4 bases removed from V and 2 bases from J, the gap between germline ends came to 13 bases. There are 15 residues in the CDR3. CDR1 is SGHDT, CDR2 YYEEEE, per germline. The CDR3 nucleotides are TGTGCCAGCAGCCTTGGGGAGAGGGCCTACAATGAGCAGTTCTTC. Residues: CASSLGERAYNEQFF.